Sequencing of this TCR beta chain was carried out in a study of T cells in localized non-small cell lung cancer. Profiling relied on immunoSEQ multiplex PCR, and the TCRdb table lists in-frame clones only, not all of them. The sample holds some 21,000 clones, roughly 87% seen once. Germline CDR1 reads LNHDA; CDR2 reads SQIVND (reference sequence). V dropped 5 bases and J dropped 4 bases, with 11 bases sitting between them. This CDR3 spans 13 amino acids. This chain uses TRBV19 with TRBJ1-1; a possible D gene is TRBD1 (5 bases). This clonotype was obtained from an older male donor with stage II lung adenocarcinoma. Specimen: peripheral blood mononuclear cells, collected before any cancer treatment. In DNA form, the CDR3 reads TGTGCCAGTAGTCCCCGAGGGGCCACTGAAGCTTTCTTT. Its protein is CASSPRGATEAFF.